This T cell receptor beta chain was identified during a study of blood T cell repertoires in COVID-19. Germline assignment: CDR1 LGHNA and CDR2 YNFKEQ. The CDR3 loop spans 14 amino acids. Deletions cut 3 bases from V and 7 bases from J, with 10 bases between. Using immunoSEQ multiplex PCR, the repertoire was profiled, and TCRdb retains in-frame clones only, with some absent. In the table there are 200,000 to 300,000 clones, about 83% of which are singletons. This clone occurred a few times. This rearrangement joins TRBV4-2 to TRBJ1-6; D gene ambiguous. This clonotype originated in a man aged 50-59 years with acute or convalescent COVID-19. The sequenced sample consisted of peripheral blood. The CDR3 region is CASSHHSGNSPLHF. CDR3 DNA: TGTGCCAGCAGCCACCACTCGGGGAATTCACCCCTCCACTTT.